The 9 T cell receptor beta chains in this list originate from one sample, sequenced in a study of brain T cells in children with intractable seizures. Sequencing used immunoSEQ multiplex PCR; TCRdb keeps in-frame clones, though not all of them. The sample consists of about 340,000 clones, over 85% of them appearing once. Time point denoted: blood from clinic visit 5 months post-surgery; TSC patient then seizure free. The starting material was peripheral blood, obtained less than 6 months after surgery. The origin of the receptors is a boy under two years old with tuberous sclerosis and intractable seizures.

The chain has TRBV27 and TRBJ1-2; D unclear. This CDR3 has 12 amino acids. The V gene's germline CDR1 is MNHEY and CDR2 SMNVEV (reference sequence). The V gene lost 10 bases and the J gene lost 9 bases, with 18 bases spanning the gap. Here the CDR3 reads CANTPRRRRYTF. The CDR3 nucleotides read TGTGCCAACACACCAAGAAGACGGCGCTACACCTTC.

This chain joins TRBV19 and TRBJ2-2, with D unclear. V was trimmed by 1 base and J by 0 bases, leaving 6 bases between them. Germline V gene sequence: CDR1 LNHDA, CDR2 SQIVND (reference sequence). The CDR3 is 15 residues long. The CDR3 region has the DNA TGTGCCAGTAGTATAGCGGGCGCGAACACCGGGGAGCTGTTTTTT. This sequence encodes CASSIAGANTGELFF.

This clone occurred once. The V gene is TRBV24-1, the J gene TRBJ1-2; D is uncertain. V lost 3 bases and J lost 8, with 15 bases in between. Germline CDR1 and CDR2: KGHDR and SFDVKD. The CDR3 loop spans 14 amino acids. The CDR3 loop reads CATSDLDGPGGYTF. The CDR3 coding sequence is TGTGCCACCAGTGATCTCGACGGCCCGGGAGGCTACACCTTC.

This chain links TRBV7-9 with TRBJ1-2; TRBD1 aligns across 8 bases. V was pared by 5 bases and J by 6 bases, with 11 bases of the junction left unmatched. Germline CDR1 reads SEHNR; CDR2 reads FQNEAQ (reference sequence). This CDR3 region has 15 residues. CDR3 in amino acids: CASSVLLQGANGYTF. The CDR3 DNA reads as TGTGCCAGCAGCGTACTTCTTCAGGGGGCAAATGGCTACACCTTC. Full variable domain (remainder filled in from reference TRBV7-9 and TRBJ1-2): DTGVSQNPRHKITKRGQNVTFRCDPISEHNRLYWYRQTLGQGPEFLTYFQNEAQLEKSRLLSDRFSAERPKGSFSTLEIQRTEQGDSAMYLCASSVLLQGANGYTFGSGTRLTVV.

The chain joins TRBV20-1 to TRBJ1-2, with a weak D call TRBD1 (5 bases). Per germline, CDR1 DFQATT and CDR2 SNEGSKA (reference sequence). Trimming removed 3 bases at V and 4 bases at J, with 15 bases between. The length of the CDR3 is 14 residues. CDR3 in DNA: TGCAGTGCTAGTACCCAGGGCCCCTTCTATGGCTACACCTTC. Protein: CSASTQGPFYGYTF.

Written as DNA, the CDR3 is TGTGCCAGCAGCTTTGCGGTTGAGGGGCCCGAGGGGGGCTACACCTTC. Translation: CASSFAVEGPEGGYTF. The V call is TRBV5-6, the J call TRBJ1-2; the D gene is possibly TRBD1 (5 bases). CDR3 length equals 16 residues. Germline CDR1 is SGHDT and CDR2 is YYEEEE. V shed 2 bases and J shed 8 bases, with 22 bases lying between them.

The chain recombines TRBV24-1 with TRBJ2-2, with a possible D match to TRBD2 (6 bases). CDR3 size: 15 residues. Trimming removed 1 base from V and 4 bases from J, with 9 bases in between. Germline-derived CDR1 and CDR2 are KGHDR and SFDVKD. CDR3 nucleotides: TGTGCCACCAGTGATTTTCGACTAGGCACCGGGGAGCTGTTTTTT. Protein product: CATSDFRLGTGELFF.

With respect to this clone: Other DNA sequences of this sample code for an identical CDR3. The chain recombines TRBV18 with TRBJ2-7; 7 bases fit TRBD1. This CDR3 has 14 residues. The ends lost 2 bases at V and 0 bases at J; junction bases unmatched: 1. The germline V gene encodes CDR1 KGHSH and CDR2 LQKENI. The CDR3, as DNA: TGTGCCAGCTCACCATCAGGGGGCTCCTACGAGCAGTACTTC. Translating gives CASSPSGGSYEQYF. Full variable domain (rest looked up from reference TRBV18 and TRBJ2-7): NAGVMQNPRHLVRRRGQEARLRCSPMKGHSHVYWYRQLPEEGLKFMVYLQKENIIDESGMPKERFSAEFPKEGPSILRIQQVVRGDSAAYFCASSPSGGSYEQYFGPGTRLTVT.

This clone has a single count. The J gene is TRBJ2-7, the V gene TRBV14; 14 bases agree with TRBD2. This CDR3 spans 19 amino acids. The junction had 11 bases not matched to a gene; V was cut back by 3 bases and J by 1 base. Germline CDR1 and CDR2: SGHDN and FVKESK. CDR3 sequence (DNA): TGTGCCAGCAGCCAGGGACTAGCGGGAGTAATGTTAGGTTCCTACGAGCAGTACTTC. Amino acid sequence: CASSQGLAGVMLGSYEQYF.